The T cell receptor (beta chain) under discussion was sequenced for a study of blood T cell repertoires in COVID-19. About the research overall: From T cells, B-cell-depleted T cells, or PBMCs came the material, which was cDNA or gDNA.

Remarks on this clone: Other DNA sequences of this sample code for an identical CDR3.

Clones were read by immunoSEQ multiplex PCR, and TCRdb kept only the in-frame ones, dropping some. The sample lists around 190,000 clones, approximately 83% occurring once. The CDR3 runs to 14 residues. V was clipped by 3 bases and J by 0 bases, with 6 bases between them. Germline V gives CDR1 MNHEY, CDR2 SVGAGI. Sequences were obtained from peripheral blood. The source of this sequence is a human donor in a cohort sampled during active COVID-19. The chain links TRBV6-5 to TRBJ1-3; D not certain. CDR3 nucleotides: TGTGCCAGCAGTTATCGGGGCTCTGGAAACACCATATATTTT. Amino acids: CASSYRGSGNTIYF.